What follows are 10 T cell receptor beta chains derived from one specimen sequenced in a study of blood T cell repertoires in COVID-19. Profiled with immunoSEQ multiplex PCR; TCRdb holds only in-frame clones, not every one. The sample carries some 290,000 clones, 86% recorded once. Material for sequencing was peripheral blood. The receptors were gathered from a man between 18 and 35 years old with active or convalescent COVID-19.

This chain connects TRBV5-1 to TRBJ1-2, with 9 bases aligning to TRBD1. Trimming took 0 bases from V and 0 from J; bases not matched to a gene: 3. The CDR3 spans 16 residues. The germline CDR1 and CDR2 sequences are SGHRS and YFSETQ. DNA of the CDR3: TGCGCCAGCAGCTTGGCCCGGGACAGGGCTAACTATGGCTACACCTTC. Its protein is CASSLARDRANYGYTF.

The rearrangement links TRBV6-5 to TRBJ2-7; 9 bases fit TRBD2. This CDR3 spans 16 amino acids. V lost 0 bases to trimming and J lost 3 bases; unmatched junction nucleotides: 6. Germline CDR1 and CDR2: MNHEY and SVGAGI. CDR3 in DNA: TGTGCCAGCAGTTACTCGGGGCTAGCGGGAAACTACGAGCAGTACTTC. It is translated as CASSYSGLAGNYEQYF.

The chain is built from TRBV6-5 and TRBJ1-2; D possibly corresponds to TRBD1 (6 bases). CDR3 length: 16 amino acids. V was pared by 2 bases and J by 1 base, with 14 bases between. The V gene's germline CDR1 is MNHEY and CDR2 SVGAGI. CDR3 loop: CASSYGGGGGNYGYTF. CDR3 nucleotides: TGTGCCAGCAGTTACGGTGGGGGCGGGGGTAACTATGGCTACACCTTC.

V gene TRBV7-9 combines with J gene TRBJ1-2; D gene uncertain. Germline V gene sequence: CDR1 SEHNR, CDR2 FQNEAQ (reference sequence). V was trimmed by 6 bases and J by 8 bases, leaving 19 bases between them. CDR3 length: 14 residues. As DNA, the CDR3 is TGTGCCAGCAGTTGGTCGGGTCGGTTTGAGGGCTACACCTTC. Its translation is CASSWSGRFEGYTF.

This chain joins TRBV30 and TRBJ2-7, with D tentatively TRBD2 (5 bases). The V end lost 3 bases, the J end lost 4 bases, and 10 bases lay between the germline ends. CDR1 is GTSNPN, CDR2 SVGIG, per germline (reference sequence). The CDR3 spans 12 residues. The CDR3: CAWSLGSYEQYF. DNA of the CDR3: TGTGCCTGGAGCCTAGGGAGTTACGAGCAGTACTTC.

The V gene is TRBV10-3, the J gene TRBJ1-6; TRBD1 agrees at 8 bases. V dropped 10 bases and J dropped 7; count of bases not matched to a gene: 3. The CDR3 runs to 12 residues. Germline CDR1 reads ENHRY; CDR2 reads SYGVKD. The CDR3 nucleotides read TGTGCCACCGGGGACAGGAATTCACCCCTCCACTTT. Its protein is CATGDRNSPLHF.

This rearrangement joins TRBV18 to TRBJ1-1; D gene uncertain. V was shortened by 6 bases and J by 4 bases, with 12 bases between the two germline ends. Germline loops: CDR1 KGHSH, CDR2 LQKENI. The CDR3 sequence is 13 residues long. The chain's CDR3 is CASSYQSGTEAFF. CDR3 nucleotide sequence: TGTGCCAGCTCCTATCAAAGCGGCACTGAAGCTTTCTTT.

The V call is TRBV6-1, the J call TRBJ2-1; TRBD2 matches at 11 bases. This CDR3 spans 17 amino acids. The V segment lost 6 bases and the J segment 4 bases; nucleotides outside the gene matches: 11. Germline CDR1 reads MNHNS; CDR2 reads SASEGT. The CDR3 region has the DNA TGTGCCAGCAGGGAATCCGGACTAGCGGGCAGATACAATGAGCAGTTCTTC. Amino acid sequence: CASRESGLAGRYNEQFF.

V gene TRBV5-6 combines with J gene TRBJ1-1, with a tentative D call TRBD1 (6 bases). The length of the CDR3 is 14 residues. Looked up from germline, CDR1 is SGHDT and CDR2 is YYEEEE. With 0 bases removed from V and 0 bases from J, the gap between germline ends came to 6 bases. CDR3 sequence reads: CASSLDRVNTEAFF. CDR3 DNA sequence: TGTGCCAGCAGCTTGGACAGGGTGAACACTGAAGCTTTCTTT.

This chain connects TRBV4-1 to TRBJ2-7; unclear D gene. This CDR3 spans 16 amino acids. CDR1 MGHRA and CDR2 YSYEKL come from the germline V gene. Trimming shortened V by 4 bases and J by 4 bases, and 20 bases separated the two germline ends. This chain's CDR3 is CASSLYGAFGSYEQYF. The CDR3 DNA follows: TGCGCCAGCAGCCTTTACGGAGCCTTCGGATCATACGAGCAGTACTTC.